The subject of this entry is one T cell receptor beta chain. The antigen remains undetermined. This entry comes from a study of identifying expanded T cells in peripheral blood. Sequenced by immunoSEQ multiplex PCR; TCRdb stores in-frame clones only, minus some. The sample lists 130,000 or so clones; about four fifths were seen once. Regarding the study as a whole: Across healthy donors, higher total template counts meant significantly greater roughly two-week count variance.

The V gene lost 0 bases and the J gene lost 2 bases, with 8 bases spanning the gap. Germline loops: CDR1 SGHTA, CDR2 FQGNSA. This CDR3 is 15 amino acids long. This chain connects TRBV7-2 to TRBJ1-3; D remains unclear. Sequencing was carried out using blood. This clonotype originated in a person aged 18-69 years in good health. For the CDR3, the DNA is TGTGCCAGCAGCTTAGCAGGGCAAACTGGAAACACCATATATTTT. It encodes CASSLAGQTGNTIYF.